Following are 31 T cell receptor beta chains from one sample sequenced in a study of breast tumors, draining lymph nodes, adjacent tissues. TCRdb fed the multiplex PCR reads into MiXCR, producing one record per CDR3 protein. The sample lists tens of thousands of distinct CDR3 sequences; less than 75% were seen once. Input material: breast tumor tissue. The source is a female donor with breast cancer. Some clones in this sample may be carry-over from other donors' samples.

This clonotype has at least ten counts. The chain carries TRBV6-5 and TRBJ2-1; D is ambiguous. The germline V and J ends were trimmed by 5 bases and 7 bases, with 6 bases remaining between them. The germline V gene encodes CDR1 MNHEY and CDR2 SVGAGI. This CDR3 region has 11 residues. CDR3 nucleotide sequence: TGTGCCAGCAGTCAGGAGAATGAGCAGTTCTTC. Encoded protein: CASSQENEQFF.

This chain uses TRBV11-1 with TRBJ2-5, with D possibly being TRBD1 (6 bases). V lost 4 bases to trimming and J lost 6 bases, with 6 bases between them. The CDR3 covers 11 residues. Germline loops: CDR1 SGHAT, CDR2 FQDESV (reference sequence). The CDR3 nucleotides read TGTGCCAGCAGCTGGGGGCAGACCCAGTACTTC. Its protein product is CASSWGQTQYF.

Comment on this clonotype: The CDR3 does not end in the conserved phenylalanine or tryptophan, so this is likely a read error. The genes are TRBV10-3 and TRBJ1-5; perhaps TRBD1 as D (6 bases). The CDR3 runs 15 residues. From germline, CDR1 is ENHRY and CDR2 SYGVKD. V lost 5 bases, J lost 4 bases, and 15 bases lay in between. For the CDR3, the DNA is TGTGCCATCAGTTCCGGGACAAGCAAAAATCAGCCCCAGCATTTA. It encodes CAISSGTSKNQPQHL.

The CDR3 spells CASSYGQGIGNTIYF. The CDR3 DNA sequence: TGTGCCAGCAGCTACGGACAGGGGATTGGAAACACCATATATTTT. The gene calls are TRBV7-8 and TRBJ1-3; 9 bases are a match to TRBD1. Looked up from germline, CDR1 is SGHVS and CDR2 is FQNEAQ. The trim removed 4 bases at V and 3 bases at J, leaving 4 bases unmatched. This CDR3 is 15 amino acids long.

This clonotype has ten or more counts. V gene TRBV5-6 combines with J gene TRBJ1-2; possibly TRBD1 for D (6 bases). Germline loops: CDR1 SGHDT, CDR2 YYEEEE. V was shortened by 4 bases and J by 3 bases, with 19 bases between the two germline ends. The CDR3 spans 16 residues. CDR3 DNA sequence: TGTGCCAGCAGCCGGGGAGGGGGGGCCAAATACTATGGCTACACCTTC. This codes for CASSRGGGAKYYGYTF.

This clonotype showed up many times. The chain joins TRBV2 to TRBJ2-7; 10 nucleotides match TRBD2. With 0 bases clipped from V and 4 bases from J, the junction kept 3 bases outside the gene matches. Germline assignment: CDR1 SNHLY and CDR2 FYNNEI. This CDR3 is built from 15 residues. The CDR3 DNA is TGTGCCAGCAGTGAAGCCTTAGCGGGAGGATACGAGCAGTACTTC. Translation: CASSEALAGGYEQYF.

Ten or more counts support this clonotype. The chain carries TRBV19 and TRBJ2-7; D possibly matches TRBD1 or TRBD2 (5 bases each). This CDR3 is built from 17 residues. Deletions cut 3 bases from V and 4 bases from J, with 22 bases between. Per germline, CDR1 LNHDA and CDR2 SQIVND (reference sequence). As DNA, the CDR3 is TGTGCCAGTAGTATGGCCCCCCCCGGGACGGAGGTTTACGAGCAGTACTTC. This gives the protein CASSMAPPGTEVYEQYF. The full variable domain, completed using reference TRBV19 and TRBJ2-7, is DGGITQSPKYLFRKEGQNVTLSCEQNLNHDAMYWYRQDPGQGLRLIYYSQIVNDFQKGDIAEGYSVSREKKESFPLTVTSAQKNPTAFYLCASSMAPPGTEVYEQYFGPGTRLTVT.

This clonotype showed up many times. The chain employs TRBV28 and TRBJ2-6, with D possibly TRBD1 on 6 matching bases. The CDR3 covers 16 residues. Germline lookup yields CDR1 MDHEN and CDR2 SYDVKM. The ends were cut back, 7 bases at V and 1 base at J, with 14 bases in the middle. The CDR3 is CASTPAGQSGANVLTF. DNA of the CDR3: TGTGCCAGCACACCAGCCGGACAGTCTGGGGCCAACGTCCTGACTTTC.

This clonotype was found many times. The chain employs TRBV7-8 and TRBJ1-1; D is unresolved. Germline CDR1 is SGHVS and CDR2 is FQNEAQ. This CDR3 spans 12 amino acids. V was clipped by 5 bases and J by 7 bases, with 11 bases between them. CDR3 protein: CASSGGQHEAFF. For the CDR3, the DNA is TGTGCCAGCAGCGGAGGCCAACATGAAGCTTTCTTT.

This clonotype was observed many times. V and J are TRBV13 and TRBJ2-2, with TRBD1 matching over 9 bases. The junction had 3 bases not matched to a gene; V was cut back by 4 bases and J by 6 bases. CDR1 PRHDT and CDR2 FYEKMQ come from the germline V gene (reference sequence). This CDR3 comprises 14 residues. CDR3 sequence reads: CASSSQGAPGELFF. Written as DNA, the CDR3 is TGTGCCAGCAGCTCACAGGGGGCGCCCGGGGAGCTGTTTTTT. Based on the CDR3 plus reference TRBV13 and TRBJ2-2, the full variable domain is AAGVIQSPRHLIKEKRETATLKCYPIPRHDTVYWYQQGPGQDPQFLISFYEKMQSDKGSIPDRFSAQQFSDYHSELNMSSLELGDSALYFCASSSQGAPGELFFGEGSRLTVL.

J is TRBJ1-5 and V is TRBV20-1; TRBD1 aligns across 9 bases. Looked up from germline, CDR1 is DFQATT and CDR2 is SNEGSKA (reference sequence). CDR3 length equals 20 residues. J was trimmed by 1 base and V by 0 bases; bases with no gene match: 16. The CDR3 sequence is CSARDSAGTGWDWSNQPQHF. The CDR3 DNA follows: TGCAGTGCTAGAGATTCGGCCGGGACAGGGTGGGATTGGAGCAATCAGCCCCAGCATTTT.

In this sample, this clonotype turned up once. The CDR3 here is CASSIERKLNIQYF. The CDR3 DNA is TGTGCCAGTAGTATAGAGCGGAAGTTGAACATTCAGTACTTC. This chain links TRBV19 with TRBJ2-4; D is ambiguous. Trimming took 0 bases from V and 7 from J, leaving 10 bases between them. Per the germline V gene, CDR1 is LNHDA and CDR2 is SQIVND (reference sequence). This CDR3 is 14 amino acids long.

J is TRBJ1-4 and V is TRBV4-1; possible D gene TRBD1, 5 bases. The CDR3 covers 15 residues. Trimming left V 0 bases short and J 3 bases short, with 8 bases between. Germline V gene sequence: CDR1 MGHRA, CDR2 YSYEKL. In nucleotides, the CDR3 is TGCGCCAGCAGCCAAGAGTGGGGGTCTAATGAAAAACTGTTTTTT. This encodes CASSQEWGSNEKLFF.

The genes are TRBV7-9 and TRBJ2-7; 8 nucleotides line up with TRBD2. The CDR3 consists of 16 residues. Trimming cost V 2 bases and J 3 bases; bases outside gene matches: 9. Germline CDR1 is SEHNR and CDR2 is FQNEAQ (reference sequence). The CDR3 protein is CASSLIMSGGLYEQYF. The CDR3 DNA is TGTGCCAGCAGCTTAATAATGAGCGGGGGCCTCTACGAGCAGTACTTC.

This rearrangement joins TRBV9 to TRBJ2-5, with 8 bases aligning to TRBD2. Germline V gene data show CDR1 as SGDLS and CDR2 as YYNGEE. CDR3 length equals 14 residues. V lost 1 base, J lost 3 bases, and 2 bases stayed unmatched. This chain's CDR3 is CASSVTSGEETQYF. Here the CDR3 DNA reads TGTGCCAGCAGCGTAACTAGCGGAGAAGAGACCCAGTACTTC. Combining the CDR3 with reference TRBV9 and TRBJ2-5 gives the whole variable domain DSGVTQTPKHLITATGQRVTLRCSPRSGDLSVYWYQQSLDQGLQFLIQYYNGEERAKGNILERFSAQQFPDLHSELNLSSLELGDSALYFCASSVTSGEETQYFGPGTRLLVL.

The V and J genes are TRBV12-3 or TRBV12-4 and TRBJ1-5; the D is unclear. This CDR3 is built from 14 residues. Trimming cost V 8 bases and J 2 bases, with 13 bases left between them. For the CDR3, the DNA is TGTGCCAGCGGGTCCGGGCAGGGCAATCAGCCCCAGCATTTT. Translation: CASGSGQGNQPQHF.

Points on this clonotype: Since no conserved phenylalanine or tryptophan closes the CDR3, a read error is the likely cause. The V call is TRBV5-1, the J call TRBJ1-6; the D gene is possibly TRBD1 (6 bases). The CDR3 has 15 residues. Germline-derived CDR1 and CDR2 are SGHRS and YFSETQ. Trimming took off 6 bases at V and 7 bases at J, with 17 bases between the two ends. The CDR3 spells CASTMGHGGNSPLHS. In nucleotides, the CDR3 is TGCGCCAGCACCATGGGACACGGGGGAAATTCACCCCTCCACTCT.

In DNA, the CDR3 is TGTGCCATCAGTGCGTATTCCGGGGGACAAGAGACCCAGTACTTC. This gives the protein CAISAYSGGQETQYF. The chain links TRBV10-3 to TRBJ2-5, with a weak D call TRBD2 (6 bases). Trimming removed 4 bases from V and 2 bases from J, with 14 bases in between. This CDR3 comprises 15 residues. Germline-derived CDR1 and CDR2 are ENHRY and SYGVKD.

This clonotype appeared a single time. CDR3 sequence (DNA): TGTGCCACCAGCAGCGCGGACATGTCCGAAAAACTGTTTTTT. It is translated as CATSSADMSEKLFF. The chain links TRBV24-1 to TRBJ1-4; tentatively, D is TRBD1 (5 bases). Germline V gene lookup returns CDR1 KGHDR and CDR2 SFDVKD. Trimming left V 7 bases short and J 8 bases short, with 16 bases between. The CDR3 sequence is 14 residues long.

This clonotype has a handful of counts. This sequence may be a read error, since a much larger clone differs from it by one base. The CDR3 spells CASSHSGGPNNEQFF. In nucleotides, the CDR3 is TGTGCCAGCAGTCATAGCGGGGGGCCAAACAATGAGCAGTTCTTC. The chain carries TRBV6-1 and TRBJ2-1, with 10 bases fitting TRBD2. CDR3 length equals 15 residues. Germline loops: CDR1 MNHNS, CDR2 SASEGT. V was clipped by 5 bases and J by 5 bases; unmatched bases: 6.

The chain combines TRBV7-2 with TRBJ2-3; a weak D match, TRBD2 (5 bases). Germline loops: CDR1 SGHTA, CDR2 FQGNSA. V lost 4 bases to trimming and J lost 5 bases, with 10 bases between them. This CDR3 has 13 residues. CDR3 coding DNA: TGTGCCAGCAGCTGGGGAGAACGAGATACGCAGTATTTT. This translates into CASSWGERDTQYF.

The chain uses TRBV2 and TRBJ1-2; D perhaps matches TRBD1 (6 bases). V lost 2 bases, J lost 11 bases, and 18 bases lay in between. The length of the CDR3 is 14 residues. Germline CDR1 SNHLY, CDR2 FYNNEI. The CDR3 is CASSERGDAFWYTF. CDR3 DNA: TGTGCCAGCAGTGAAAGGGGGGACGCCTTTTGGTACACCTTC.

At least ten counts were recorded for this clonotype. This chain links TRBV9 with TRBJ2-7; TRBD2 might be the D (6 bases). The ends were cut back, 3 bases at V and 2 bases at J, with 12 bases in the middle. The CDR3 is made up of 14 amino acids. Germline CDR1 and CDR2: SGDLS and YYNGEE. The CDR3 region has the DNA TGTGCCAGCAGCGCGGTCGGGGGAGCCTACGAGCAGTACTTC. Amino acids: CASSAVGGAYEQYF. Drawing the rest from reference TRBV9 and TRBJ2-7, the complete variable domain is DSGVTQTPKHLITATGQRVTLRCSPRSGDLSVYWYQQSLDQGLQFLIQYYNGEERAKGNILERFSAQQFPDLHSELNLSSLELGDSALYFCASSAVGGAYEQYFGPGTRLTVT.

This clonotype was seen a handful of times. For the CDR3, the DNA is TGTGCCACCAGCAACGATCTTAACAGGGCTGACTATGGCTACACCTTC. This gives the protein CATSNDLNRADYGYTF. The chain joins TRBV15 to TRBJ1-2; tentatively, D is TRBD1 (6 bases). CDR3 length equals 16 residues. The V and J ends lost 4 bases and 3 bases respectively, with 18 bases between them. Germline CDR1 is LNHNV and CDR2 is YYDKDF (reference sequence).

CDR3 DNA sequence: TGTGCCAGCAGCTTAGATTGGGGGGGGCCAGCCAAAAACATTCAGTACTTC. Translation gives CASSLDWGGPAKNIQYF. The V call is TRBV11-2, the J call TRBJ2-4, with D tentatively TRBD2 (7 bases). Germline V gene data show CDR1 as SGHAT and CDR2 as FQNNGV. Trimming removed 0 bases from V and 0 bases from J, with 12 bases in between. The CDR3 has 17 residues. Variable domain in full (rest from reference TRBV11-2 and TRBJ2-4): EAGVAQSPRYKIIEKRQSVAFWCNPISGHATLYWYQQILGQGPKLLIQFQNNGVVDDSQLPKDRFSAERLKGVDSTLKIQPAKLEDSAVYLCASSLDWGGPAKNIQYFGAGTRLSVL.

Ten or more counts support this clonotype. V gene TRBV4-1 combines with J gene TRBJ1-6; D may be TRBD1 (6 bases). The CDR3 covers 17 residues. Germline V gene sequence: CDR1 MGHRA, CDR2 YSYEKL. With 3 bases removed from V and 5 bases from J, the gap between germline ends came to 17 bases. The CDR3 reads CASSQDTRQANNSPLHF. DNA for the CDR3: TGCGCCAGCAGCCAGGACACCCGACAGGCCAATAATTCACCCCTCCACTTT.

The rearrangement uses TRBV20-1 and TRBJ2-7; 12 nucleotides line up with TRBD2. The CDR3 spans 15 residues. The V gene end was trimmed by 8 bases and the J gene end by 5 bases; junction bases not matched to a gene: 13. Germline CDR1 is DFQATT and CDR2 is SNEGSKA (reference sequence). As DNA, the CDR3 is TGCAGTACCAGACGGCAGACTAGCGGGAGACACGAGCAGTACTTC. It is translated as CSTRRQTSGRHEQYF.

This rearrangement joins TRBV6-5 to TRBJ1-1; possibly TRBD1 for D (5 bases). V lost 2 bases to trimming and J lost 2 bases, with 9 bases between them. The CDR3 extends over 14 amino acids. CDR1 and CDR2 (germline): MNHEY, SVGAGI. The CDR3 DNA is TGTGCCAGCAGTTACGCCGACAGTAACACTGAAGCTTTCTTT. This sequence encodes CASSYADSNTEAFF.

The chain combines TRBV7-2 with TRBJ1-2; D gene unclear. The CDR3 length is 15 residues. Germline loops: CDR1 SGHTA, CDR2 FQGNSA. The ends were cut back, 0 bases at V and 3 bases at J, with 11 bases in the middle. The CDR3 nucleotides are TGTGCCAGCAGCTTAGCGACGAGGGCCCACTATGGCTACACCTTC. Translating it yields CASSLATRAHYGYTF.

CDR3 amino acids: CASGPYGTVNTGELFF. Here the CDR3 DNA reads TGTGCCAGCGGTCCCTACGGGACAGTGAACACCGGGGAGCTGTTTTTT. J is TRBJ2-2 and V is TRBV27; 7 nucleotides match TRBD1. After removal of 8 bases from V and 1 base from J, the junction contained 10 bases not matched to a gene. The CDR3 length is 16 residues. Germline CDR1 MNHEY, CDR2 SMNVEV (reference sequence).

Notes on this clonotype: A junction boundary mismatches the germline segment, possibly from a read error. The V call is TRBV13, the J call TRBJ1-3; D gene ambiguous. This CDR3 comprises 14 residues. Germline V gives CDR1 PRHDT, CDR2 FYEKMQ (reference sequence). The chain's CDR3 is CASSLPASGNTIYF. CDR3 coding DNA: TGTGCCAGCAGCTTACCAGCATCTGGAAACACCATATACTTT.